This note documents a single TCR beta chain sequence. Its antigen remains unknown. Several immunoSEQ 96-well plates shared each subset's DNA, each plate a replicate. Assay used: immunoSEQ multiplex PCR; TCRdb lists only in-frame clones, some missing. The sample includes about 490,000 clones, roughly four fifths seen only once; the top ten take roughly 13%. Healthy and HIV-negative, the adult donors had no recent acute infections or vaccinations. The unsorted samples had some 90 million PBMCs used for genomic DNA. The data stem from a study of shared clonotypes between healthy human individuals. Findings and limits, study-wide: Sampling covered blood only; tissue repertoires likely differ.

The V end lost 4 bases, the J end lost 2 bases, and 13 bases lay between the germline ends. The germline CDR1 and CDR2 sequences are SGHNT and YYREEE (reference sequence). CDR3 length: 14 residues. This rearrangement joins TRBV5-4 to TRBJ2-7, with a tentative D call TRBD1 (5 bases). The sequenced sample was PBMCs. This TCR came from a woman aged 40 to 50 in good health. Some clones in this sample may be carry-over from other donors' samples. The CDR3 here is CASSPRQSTYEQYF. The CDR3 DNA reads TGTGCCAGCAGCCCCCGACAGAGCACCTACGAGCAGTACTTC.